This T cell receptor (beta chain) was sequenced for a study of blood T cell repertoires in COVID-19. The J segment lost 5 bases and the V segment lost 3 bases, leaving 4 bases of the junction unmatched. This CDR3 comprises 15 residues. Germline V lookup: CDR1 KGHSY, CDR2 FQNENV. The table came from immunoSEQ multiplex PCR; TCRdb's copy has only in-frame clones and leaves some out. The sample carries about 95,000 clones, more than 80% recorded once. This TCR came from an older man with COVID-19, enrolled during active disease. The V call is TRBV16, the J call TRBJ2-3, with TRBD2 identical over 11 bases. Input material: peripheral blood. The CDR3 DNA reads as TGTGCCAGCAGCCAGGGACTAGCGGTCGGAGATACGCAGTATTTT. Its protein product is CASSQGLAVGDTQYF.